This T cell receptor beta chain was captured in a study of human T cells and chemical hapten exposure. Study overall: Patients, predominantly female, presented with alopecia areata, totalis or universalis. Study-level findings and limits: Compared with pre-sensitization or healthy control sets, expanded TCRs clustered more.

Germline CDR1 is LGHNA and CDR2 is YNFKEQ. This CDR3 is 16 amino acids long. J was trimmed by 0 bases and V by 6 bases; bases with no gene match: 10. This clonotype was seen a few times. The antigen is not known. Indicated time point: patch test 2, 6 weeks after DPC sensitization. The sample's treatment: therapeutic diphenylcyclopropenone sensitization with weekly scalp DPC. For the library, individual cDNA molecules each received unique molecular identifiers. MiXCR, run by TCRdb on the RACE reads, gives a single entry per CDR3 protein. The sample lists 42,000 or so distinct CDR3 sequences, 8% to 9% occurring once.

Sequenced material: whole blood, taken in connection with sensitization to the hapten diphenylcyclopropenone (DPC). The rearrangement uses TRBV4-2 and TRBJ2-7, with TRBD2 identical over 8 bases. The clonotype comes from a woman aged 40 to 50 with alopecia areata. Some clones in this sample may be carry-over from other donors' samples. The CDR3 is CASRTGTSGNSYEQYF. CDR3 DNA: TGTGCCAGCAGAACGGGTACTAGCGGTAACTCCTACGAGCAGTACTTC.